These 4 T cell receptor beta chains were all obtained from the same sample, sequenced in a study of regulatory T cells in long-lasting Graves disease (dated by TCRdb to the early 2020s). The label giving this sample's time point can be read as: newly diagnosed GD, antithyroid drugs for less than 3 months. For both TCR sequencing and RNA sequencing, RNA was extracted from PBMCs in TRIzol. The library was built by means of multiplex PCR. Sequenced using an Illumina HiSeq 4000. To build TCR beta libraries, CDR3 regions were amplified by Arm-PCR using iRepertoire HTBI primers. The public reads were reprocessed in TCRdb via fastp at Q25 and MiXCR, keeping in-frame beta chains. Every CDR3 protein is listed once, alongside the most common genes and DNA of its rows. Within this sample are 440,000 or so distinct CDR3 sequences, with 14% to 15% of them counted one time only. Around 17% of the sample belongs to the ten largest clones.

The data also belong to a second study, concerning T cells in Graves' hyperthyroidism and ophthalmopathy.

Material: peripheral blood mononuclear cells (PBMCs), obtained at new diagnosis, from a patient treated with antithyroid drugs. These receptors came from a woman in her thirties with Graves disease. Donor details come from another sample of the same person, matched by shared clones.

This clonotype was counted at least ten times. V is TRBV24-1 and J is TRBJ1-1, with 8 bases aligning to TRBD1. The CDR3 sequence is 17 residues long. V shed 2 bases and J 4 bases; nucleotides not matched to a gene: 11. Looked up from germline, CDR1 is KGHDR and CDR2 is SFDVKD. The CDR3 reads CATSDSPRTGGGTEAFF. The CDR3 bases are TGTGCCACCAGTGATTCCCCCCGAACAGGGGGAGGCACTGAAGCTTTCTTT.

This clonotype was found many times. CDR3 in amino acids: CASSSGLAGLSSYNEQFF. As DNA, the CDR3 is TGTGCCAGCAGTTCGGGACTAGCGGGGCTATCGTCCTACAATGAGCAGTTCTTC. This sequence joins TRBV12-3 or TRBV12-4 and TRBJ2-1; 13 bases fit TRBD2. The CDR3 runs to 18 residues. V lost 4 bases, J lost 1 base, and 7 bases stayed unmatched.

J is TRBJ2-7 and V is TRBV7-9, with D maybe TRBD2 (5 bases). Trimming shortened V by 1 base and J by 9 bases, and 19 bases separated the two germline ends. From germline, CDR1 is SEHNR and CDR2 FQNEAQ (reference sequence). The CDR3 extends over 15 amino acids. The CDR3 nucleotides read TGTGCCAGCAGCTTAGAGGCTAGCTGGGGTTTATTGCAGTACTTC. Translated: CASSLEASWGLLQYF.

On this clonotype: This clone may be a read error of a much larger clone one base away. The chain combines TRBV20-1 with TRBJ2-7, with a tentative D call TRBD1 (5 bases). CDR3 length equals 16 residues. Germline V gene sequence: CDR1 DFQATT, CDR2 SNEGSKA (reference sequence). Trimming took off 6 bases at V and 4 bases at J, with 25 bases between the two ends. CDR3: CSARTAVLGRYYEQYF. Written as DNA, the CDR3 is TGCAGTGCCCGGACGGCAGTTTTGGGGCGGTATTACGAGCAGTACTTC.